This is a list of T cell receptor beta chains from one sample in a study of blood T cell repertoires in COVID-19. Some clones are missing from TCRdb's copy, which holds only in-frame ones; the method was immunoSEQ multiplex PCR. Among around 92,000 clones listed, approximately 89% were seen once. Sample: peripheral blood. These receptors all stem from an elderly woman with active COVID-19. The CDR3 runs from the conserved cysteine through the conserved F or W. The D gene is left open where the match is weak. A clone size is listed for some rows: how often the clone was seen (once, few, many), or a class if it is expanded.

D	size	V	J	length	DNA	CDR3
TRBD1	NA	TRBV19	TRBJ1-5	12	TGTGCCAGTAGTGCCCAGGGGGGTCCCCAGCATTTT	CASSAQGGPQHF
TRBD1	NA	TRBV23-1	TRBJ2-7	13	TGCGCCATAGACAGGGGCGGTCCCTACGAGCAGTACTTC	CAIDRGGPYEQYF
TRBD1	NA	TRBV7-2	TRBJ1-2	15	TGTGCCAGCAGCCCCGGGACAGGGCTAGGGGATGGCTACACCTTC	CASSPGTGLGDGYTF
NA	once	TRBV21-1	TRBJ1-2	13	TGTGCCAGCAGCCCCGGGGGACAGCATGGCTACACCTTC	CASSPGGQHGYTF
NA	NA	TRBV21-1	TRBJ2-2	20	TGTGCCAGCATCGTGAGGACTAGCGGGAGGGCCTTCCCGAACACCGGGGAGCTGTTTTTT	CASIVRTSGRAFPNTGELFF
NA	NA	TRBV3-1/TRBV3-2	TRBJ2-5	15	TGTGCCAGCAGCCAAGTTTTAGCGCGCCAAGAGACCCAGTACTTC	CASSQVLARQETQYF
TRBD1	NA	TRBV10-3	TRBJ1-2	13	TGTGCCATCAGAACGGACAGGTCTAATGGCTACACCTTC	CAIRTDRSNGYTF
TRBD2	NA	TRBV18	TRBJ2-7	15	TGTGCCAGCTCACCGACTAGCGGGGCAGACTACGAGCAGTACTTC	CASSPTSGADYEQYF
NA	NA	TRBV18	TRBJ2-7	13	TGTGCCAGCTCCCGGGGGAGGAACAACGAGCAGTACTTC	CASSRGRNNEQYF
TRBD2	NA	TRBV18	TRBJ2-1	16	TGTGCCAGCTCACCCTTAGGACTAGCGGGAGGAAATGAGCAGTTCTTC	CASSPLGLAGGNEQFF
TRBD2	NA	TRBV30	TRBJ2-5	13	TGTGCCGGGAGTGCTAGCGGGAGAGAGACCCAGTACTTC	CAGSASGRETQYF
NA	NA	TRBV2	TRBJ2-5	13	TGTGCCAGCAGTGATGGGGCGAGAGAGACCCAGTACTTC	CASSDGARETQYF
NA	NA	TRBV23-1	TRBJ2-6	15	TGCGCCAGCAGCCCCACAGGTTCCGGGGCCAACGTCCTGACTTTC	CASSPTGSGANVLTF
NA	NA	TRBV19	TRBJ2-1	13	TGTGCCAGTAGTATAGTACAGTACAATGAGCAGTTCTTC	CASSIVQYNEQFF
TRBD2	once	TRBV7-2	TRBJ2-3	17	TGTGCCAGCAGCTTAGCGGTCGCTAGCGGATTCACAGATACGCAGTATTTT	CASSLAVASGFTDTQYF
NA	NA	TRBV5-4	TRBJ2-2	16	TGTGCCAGCAGCTCCCATGGCCGACACTTCACCGGGGAGCTGTTTTTT	CASSSHGRHFTGELFF
NA	NA	TRBV15	TRBJ2-2	14	TGTGCCACCAGCAGAGATCCCGGGTACGGGGAGCTGTTTTTT	CATSRDPGYGELFF
TRBD1	NA	TRBV28	TRBJ2-1	12	TGTGCCAAACAGGGGTCCTACAATGAGCAGTTCTTC	CAKQGSYNEQFF
NA	NA	TRBV4-1	TRBJ2-1	14	TGCGCCAGCAGCCCAAAGAGGCAACGCACTGAGCAGTTCTTC	CASSPKRQRTEQFF
NA	NA	TRBV27	TRBJ1-4	13	TGTGCCAGCAGTTACAGGGAGTACGAAAAACTGTTTTTT	CASSYREYEKLFF
TRBD2	NA	TRBV7-2	TRBJ2-7	15	TGTGCCAGCAGCTCCAGCGGGAGATCCTCCTACGAGCAGTACTTC	CASSSSGRSSYEQYF
NA	NA	TRBV10-3	TRBJ1-5	14	TGTGCCAGCAAAGGGGTCAATAGCAATCAGCCCCAGCATTTT	CASKGVNSNQPQHF
TRBD1	NA	TRBV28	TRBJ1-2	17	TGTGCCAGCACCTCTCCCACGACAGGGGTAAAAAACTATGGCTACACCTTC	CASTSPTTGVKNYGYTF
NA	NA	TRBV5-4	TRBJ2-5	15	TGTGCCAGCAGCTTGGGAGGAACGTTAAAAGAGACCCAGTACTTC	CASSLGGTLKETQYF
TRBD1	NA	TRBV7-9	TRBJ1-2	14	TGTGCCAGCAGCCCCCAGGACAGGGGCCTTGGCTACACCTTC	CASSPQDRGLGYTF
TRBD1	NA	TRBV28	TRBJ2-2	15	TGTGCCAGCAGTTCGGGACAGATATCCACCGGGGAGCTGTTTTTT	CASSSGQISTGELFF
NA	NA	TRBV28	TRBJ1-2	14	TGTGCCAGCAGAAAAACAGGGAGAGACTATGGCTACACCTTC	CASRKTGRDYGYTF
TRBD2	NA	TRBV5-5	TRBJ2-3	13	TGTGCCAGCAGCGGGGAGGGGACAGATACGCAGTATTTT	CASSGEGTDTQYF